What follows are 25 T cell receptor beta chains derived from one specimen sequenced in a study of blood T cell repertoires in COVID-19. Clones were sequenced by immunoSEQ multiplex PCR, and TCRdb holds only the in-frame ones, with some missing. The sample has 90,000 to 130,000 clones, about 85% seen once; the top ten hold about 1.3%. Sequencing used peripheral blood. The receptors were sampled from a man aged 35 to 55 with acute or convalescent COVID-19.

J is TRBJ2-4 and V is TRBV12-3 or TRBV12-4, with D possibly matching TRBD2 (6 bases). The CDR3 extends over 13 amino acids. The V end lost 3 bases, the J end lost 7 bases, and 10 bases lay between the germline ends. The CDR3 loop reads CASSLGRRNIQYF. In DNA form, the CDR3 reads TGTGCCAGCAGTTTGGGGAGGCGGAACATTCAGTACTTC.

The rearrangement uses TRBV30 and TRBJ1-5; D perhaps matches TRBD1 (6 bases). The CDR3 spans 17 residues. The V end lost 5 bases, the J end lost 0 bases, and 20 bases lay between the germline ends. The germline V gene encodes CDR1 GTSNPN and CDR2 SVGIG (reference sequence). CDR3 sequence: CAWVGTPAFYSNQPQHF. CDR3 coding DNA: TGTGCCTGGGTGGGGACACCCGCTTTTTATAGCAATCAGCCCCAGCATTTT.

The V call is TRBV5-4, the J call TRBJ2-7; D remains unclear. The V and J ends lost 2 bases and 5 bases respectively, with 5 bases between them. CDR1 and CDR2 from the germline V gene are SGHNT and YYREEE (reference sequence). The CDR3 runs 11 residues. CDR3 in amino acids: CASSFFNEQYF. In nucleotides, the CDR3 is TGTGCCAGCAGCTTTTTCAACGAGCAGTACTTC. The full variable domain, completed using reference TRBV5-4 and TRBJ2-7, is ETGVTQSPTHLIKTRGQQVTLRCSSQSGHNTVSWYQQALGQGPQFIFQYYREEENGRGNFPPRFSGLQFPNYSSELNVNALELDDSALYLCASSFFNEQYFGPGTRLTVT.

The rearrangement joins TRBV4-3 to TRBJ1-5; 11 bases match TRBD1. V shed 0 bases, J shed 1 base, and the junction held 2 bases outside the gene matches. The length of the CDR3 is 17 residues. The germline V gene has CDR1 LGHNA and CDR2 YSLEER. The chain's CDR3 is CASSQDGTGGSNQPQHF. The CDR3 region has the DNA TGCGCCAGCAGCCAAGACGGGACAGGGGGAAGCAATCAGCCCCAGCATTTT.

The chain uses TRBV2 and TRBJ1-6; the match to TRBD1 covers 7 bases. The CDR3 runs 15 residues. Germline V gene lookup returns CDR1 SNHLY and CDR2 FYNNEI. Trimming took 5 bases from V and 9 from J; bases not matched to a gene: 10. The CDR3 DNA follows: TGTGCCAGCAGTTTCTCTGCAGGGGACAGTTCACCCCTCCACTTT. This sequence encodes CASSFSAGDSSPLHF.

This chain links TRBV7-3 with TRBJ2-5, with D possibly matching TRBD2 (6 bases). Trimming took 5 bases from V and 2 from J, leaving 12 bases between them. The CDR3 extends over 14 amino acids. Germline lookup yields CDR1 SGHTA and CDR2 FQGTGA. CDR3 DNA: TGTGCCAGCAGCCAAAATAGCGGACAAGAGACCCAGTACTTC. Residues: CASSQNSGQETQYF.

The chain joins TRBV12-5 to TRBJ2-1; D is ambiguous. Germline CDR1 and CDR2: LGHNT and FRNRAP. The CDR3 loop spans 12 amino acids. Trimming cost V 4 bases and J 8 bases, with 9 bases left between them. CDR3 residues: CASGSFSDEQFF. The DNA for the CDR3 is TGTGCTAGTGGTTCCTTCTCGGATGAGCAGTTCTTC.

The chain links TRBV19 to TRBJ1-1, with TRBD1 matching over 7 bases. Per the germline V gene, CDR1 is LNHDA and CDR2 is SQIVND (reference sequence). J gave up 3 bases and V 6 bases, and 13 bases lay outside the gene matches. The CDR3 runs 16 residues. In DNA, the CDR3 is TGTGCCAGTAGCCTCTACGGACAGGCCGGAGACACTGAAGCTTTCTTT. It codes for CASSLYGQAGDTEAFF.

V is TRBV12-3 or TRBV12-4 and J is TRBJ2-7; 9 nucleotides match TRBD2. V trimming: 2 bases; J trimming: 8 bases; junction bases outside the gene matches: 4. The CDR3 spans 13 residues. The CDR3, as DNA: TGTGCCAGCAGTTTAATGCGGGAGGGCCAGCAGTACTTC. Protein: CASSLMREGQQYF.

J is TRBJ1-3 and V is TRBV5-4, with no clear D. Germline-derived CDR1 and CDR2 are SGHNT and YYREEE (reference sequence). The CDR3 is 15 residues long. The V and J ends lost 4 bases and 6 bases respectively, with 17 bases between them. DNA for the CDR3: TGTGCCAGCAGCAAAATGACACAATCTAAAAACACCATATATTTT. It is translated as CASSKMTQSKNTIYF.

To note about this clone: One junction end disagrees with the germline gene, perhaps due to a read error. The chain employs TRBV5-1 and TRBJ2-3, with D perhaps TRBD2 (6 bases). CDR1 is SGHRS and CDR2 is YFSETQ in the germline V gene. This CDR3 spans 13 amino acids. The CDR3 loop reads CVSGPGDTDTQYF. The CDR3 DNA reads TGCGTCAGCGGTCCGGGGGACACAGATACGCAGTATTTT.

The chain carries TRBV5-6 and TRBJ2-7; D gene ambiguous. The CDR3 runs to 12 residues. Germline CDR1 and CDR2: SGHDT and YYEEEE. The V and J ends lost 5 bases and 5 bases respectively, with 11 bases between them. CDR3 in amino acids: CASSLIRDEQYF. For the CDR3, the DNA is TGTGCCAGCAGTCTAATTCGGGACGAGCAGTACTTC.

This chain uses TRBV19 with TRBJ2-4; D perhaps matches TRBD1 (5 bases). The CDR3 is 14 amino acids. The ends were cut back, 3 bases at V and 3 bases at J, with 9 bases in the middle. Germline assignment: CDR1 LNHDA and CDR2 SQIVND (reference sequence). CDR3 DNA sequence: TGTGCCAGTAGTATCCGGCAGGGCAAAAACATTCAGTACTTC. It codes for CASSIRQGKNIQYF.

The V and J genes are TRBV11-2 and TRBJ2-6; no reliable D call. The CDR3 runs 16 residues. Trimming cost V 3 bases and J 0 bases, with 9 bases left between them. Germline CDR1 and CDR2: SGHAT and FQNNGV. The CDR3 sequence is CASSLRKISGANVLTF. The CDR3 nucleotides are TGTGCCAGCAGCTTGAGGAAGATCTCTGGGGCCAACGTCCTGACTTTC.

This chain connects TRBV19 to TRBJ2-3; TRBD1 might be the D (5 bases). The CDR3 totals 13 residues. Trimming took 8 bases from V and 3 from J, leaving 12 bases between them. Per germline, CDR1 LNHDA and CDR2 SQIVND (reference sequence). CDR3 in DNA: TGTGCCAGTTCCAGACAGATTACAGATACGCAGTATTTT. Translated: CASSRQITDTQYF.

The J gene is TRBJ1-5, the V gene TRBV19, with D perhaps TRBD1 (6 bases). CDR1 and CDR2 from the germline V gene are LNHDA and SQIVND (reference sequence). CDR3 length equals 13 residues. V lost 6 bases and J 7 bases, leaving 13 bases between the germline ends. CDR3 loop: CASRSSQGQPQHF. DNA of the CDR3: TGTGCCAGTAGGTCAAGCCAGGGGCAGCCCCAGCATTTT.

CDR3 loop: CASIDRDRGYTEAFF. DNA for the CDR3: TGTGCCAGCATTGATCGGGACAGGGGTTACACTGAAGCTTTCTTT. The chain is built from TRBV4-2 and TRBJ1-1; 10 nucleotides line up with TRBD1. Germline V gene lookup returns CDR1 LGHNA and CDR2 YNFKEQ. This CDR3 comprises 15 residues. The V and J ends lost 7 bases and 3 bases, in that order; junction bases with no gene match: 8.

This clone has just a few counts. The chain has TRBV2 and TRBJ2-7; 8 nucleotides match TRBD1. Germline CDR1 and CDR2: SNHLY and FYNNEI. V gave up 7 bases and J gave up 3 bases; unmatched junction bases: 5. This CDR3 is built from 13 residues. The CDR3 region has the DNA TGTGCCAGCAAACGGACAGGGCTCTACGAGCAGTACTTC. Its protein is CASKRTGLYEQYF.

The chain is built from TRBV3-1 (or the pseudogene TRBV3-2) and TRBJ2-5; TRBD2 agrees at 10 bases. Germline lookup yields CDR1 LGHDT and CDR2 YNNKEL (reference sequence). Unmatched junction bases numbered 12, after V lost 0 bases and J lost 5 bases. CDR3 size: 18 residues. In DNA form, the CDR3 reads TGTGCCAGCAGCCAAGATCCCAGCGGGAGGGCCGGTTTTGAGACCCAGTACTTC. This codes for CASSQDPSGRAGFETQYF.

In DNA, the CDR3 is TGCGCCAGCAGCCATACCTCCGGGACAGGGCACACTGAAGCTTTCTTT. It yields the protein CASSHTSGTGHTEAFF. The rearrangement joins TRBV4-1 to TRBJ1-1, with 9 bases fitting TRBD1. Germline CDR1 is MGHRA and CDR2 is YSYEKL. CDR3 length equals 16 residues. The ends lost 3 bases at V and 3 bases at J; junction bases unmatched: 8.

This chain connects TRBV14 to TRBJ2-2, with TRBD2 identical over 13 bases. This CDR3 comprises 20 residues. Germline-derived CDR1 and CDR2 are SGHDN and FVKESK. Trimming removed 0 bases from V and 4 bases from J; junction bases left unmatched: 11. The CDR3 DNA reads as TGTGCCAGCAGCCAAGATAAAACAGGAGGACTAGCGGGAGCCACCGGGGAGCTGTTTTTT. Translated: CASSQDKTGGLAGATGELFF.

The chain links TRBV18 to TRBJ1-2; 9 positions match TRBD1. V was pared by 3 bases and J by 8 bases, with 4 bases of the junction left unmatched. The CDR3 extends over 13 amino acids. From germline, CDR1 is KGHSH and CDR2 LQKENI. The CDR3 DNA reads TGTGCCAGCTCACCTAAGACAGGGGGAGGCTACACCTTC. Translation: CASSPKTGGGYTF.

There are a few counts of this clone. The chain joins TRBV19 to TRBJ2-6; a weak D match, TRBD2 (6 bases). This CDR3 region has 17 residues. Trimming pared 2 bases from V and 1 base from J, leaving 12 bases between. Germline CDR1 LNHDA, CDR2 SQIVND (reference sequence). CDR3 loop: CASSIWDFPSGANVLTF. CDR3 coding DNA: TGTGCCAGTAGTATATGGGACTTTCCATCTGGGGCCAACGTCCTGACTTTC.

V usage is TRBV7-8 and J usage is TRBJ1-2; D perhaps matches TRBD1 (5 bases). Trimming shortened V by 1 base and J by 10 bases, and 16 bases separated the two germline ends. There are 14 residues in the CDR3. Per germline, CDR1 SGHVS and CDR2 FQNEAQ. The CDR3 here is CASSLVVQGRDYTF. As DNA, the CDR3 is TGTGCCAGCAGCTTAGTGGTGCAGGGCAGAGACTACACCTTC.

The gene calls are TRBV21-1 and TRBJ1-5. TRBV21-1 represents a pseudogene. CDR3 length: 19 residues. CDR3: CASSKVVEPRGGTGQPQHF. The CDR3 DNA reads TGTGCCAGCAGCAAAGTCGTGGAACCCCGGGGGGGGACCGGCCAGCCCCAGCATTTT.